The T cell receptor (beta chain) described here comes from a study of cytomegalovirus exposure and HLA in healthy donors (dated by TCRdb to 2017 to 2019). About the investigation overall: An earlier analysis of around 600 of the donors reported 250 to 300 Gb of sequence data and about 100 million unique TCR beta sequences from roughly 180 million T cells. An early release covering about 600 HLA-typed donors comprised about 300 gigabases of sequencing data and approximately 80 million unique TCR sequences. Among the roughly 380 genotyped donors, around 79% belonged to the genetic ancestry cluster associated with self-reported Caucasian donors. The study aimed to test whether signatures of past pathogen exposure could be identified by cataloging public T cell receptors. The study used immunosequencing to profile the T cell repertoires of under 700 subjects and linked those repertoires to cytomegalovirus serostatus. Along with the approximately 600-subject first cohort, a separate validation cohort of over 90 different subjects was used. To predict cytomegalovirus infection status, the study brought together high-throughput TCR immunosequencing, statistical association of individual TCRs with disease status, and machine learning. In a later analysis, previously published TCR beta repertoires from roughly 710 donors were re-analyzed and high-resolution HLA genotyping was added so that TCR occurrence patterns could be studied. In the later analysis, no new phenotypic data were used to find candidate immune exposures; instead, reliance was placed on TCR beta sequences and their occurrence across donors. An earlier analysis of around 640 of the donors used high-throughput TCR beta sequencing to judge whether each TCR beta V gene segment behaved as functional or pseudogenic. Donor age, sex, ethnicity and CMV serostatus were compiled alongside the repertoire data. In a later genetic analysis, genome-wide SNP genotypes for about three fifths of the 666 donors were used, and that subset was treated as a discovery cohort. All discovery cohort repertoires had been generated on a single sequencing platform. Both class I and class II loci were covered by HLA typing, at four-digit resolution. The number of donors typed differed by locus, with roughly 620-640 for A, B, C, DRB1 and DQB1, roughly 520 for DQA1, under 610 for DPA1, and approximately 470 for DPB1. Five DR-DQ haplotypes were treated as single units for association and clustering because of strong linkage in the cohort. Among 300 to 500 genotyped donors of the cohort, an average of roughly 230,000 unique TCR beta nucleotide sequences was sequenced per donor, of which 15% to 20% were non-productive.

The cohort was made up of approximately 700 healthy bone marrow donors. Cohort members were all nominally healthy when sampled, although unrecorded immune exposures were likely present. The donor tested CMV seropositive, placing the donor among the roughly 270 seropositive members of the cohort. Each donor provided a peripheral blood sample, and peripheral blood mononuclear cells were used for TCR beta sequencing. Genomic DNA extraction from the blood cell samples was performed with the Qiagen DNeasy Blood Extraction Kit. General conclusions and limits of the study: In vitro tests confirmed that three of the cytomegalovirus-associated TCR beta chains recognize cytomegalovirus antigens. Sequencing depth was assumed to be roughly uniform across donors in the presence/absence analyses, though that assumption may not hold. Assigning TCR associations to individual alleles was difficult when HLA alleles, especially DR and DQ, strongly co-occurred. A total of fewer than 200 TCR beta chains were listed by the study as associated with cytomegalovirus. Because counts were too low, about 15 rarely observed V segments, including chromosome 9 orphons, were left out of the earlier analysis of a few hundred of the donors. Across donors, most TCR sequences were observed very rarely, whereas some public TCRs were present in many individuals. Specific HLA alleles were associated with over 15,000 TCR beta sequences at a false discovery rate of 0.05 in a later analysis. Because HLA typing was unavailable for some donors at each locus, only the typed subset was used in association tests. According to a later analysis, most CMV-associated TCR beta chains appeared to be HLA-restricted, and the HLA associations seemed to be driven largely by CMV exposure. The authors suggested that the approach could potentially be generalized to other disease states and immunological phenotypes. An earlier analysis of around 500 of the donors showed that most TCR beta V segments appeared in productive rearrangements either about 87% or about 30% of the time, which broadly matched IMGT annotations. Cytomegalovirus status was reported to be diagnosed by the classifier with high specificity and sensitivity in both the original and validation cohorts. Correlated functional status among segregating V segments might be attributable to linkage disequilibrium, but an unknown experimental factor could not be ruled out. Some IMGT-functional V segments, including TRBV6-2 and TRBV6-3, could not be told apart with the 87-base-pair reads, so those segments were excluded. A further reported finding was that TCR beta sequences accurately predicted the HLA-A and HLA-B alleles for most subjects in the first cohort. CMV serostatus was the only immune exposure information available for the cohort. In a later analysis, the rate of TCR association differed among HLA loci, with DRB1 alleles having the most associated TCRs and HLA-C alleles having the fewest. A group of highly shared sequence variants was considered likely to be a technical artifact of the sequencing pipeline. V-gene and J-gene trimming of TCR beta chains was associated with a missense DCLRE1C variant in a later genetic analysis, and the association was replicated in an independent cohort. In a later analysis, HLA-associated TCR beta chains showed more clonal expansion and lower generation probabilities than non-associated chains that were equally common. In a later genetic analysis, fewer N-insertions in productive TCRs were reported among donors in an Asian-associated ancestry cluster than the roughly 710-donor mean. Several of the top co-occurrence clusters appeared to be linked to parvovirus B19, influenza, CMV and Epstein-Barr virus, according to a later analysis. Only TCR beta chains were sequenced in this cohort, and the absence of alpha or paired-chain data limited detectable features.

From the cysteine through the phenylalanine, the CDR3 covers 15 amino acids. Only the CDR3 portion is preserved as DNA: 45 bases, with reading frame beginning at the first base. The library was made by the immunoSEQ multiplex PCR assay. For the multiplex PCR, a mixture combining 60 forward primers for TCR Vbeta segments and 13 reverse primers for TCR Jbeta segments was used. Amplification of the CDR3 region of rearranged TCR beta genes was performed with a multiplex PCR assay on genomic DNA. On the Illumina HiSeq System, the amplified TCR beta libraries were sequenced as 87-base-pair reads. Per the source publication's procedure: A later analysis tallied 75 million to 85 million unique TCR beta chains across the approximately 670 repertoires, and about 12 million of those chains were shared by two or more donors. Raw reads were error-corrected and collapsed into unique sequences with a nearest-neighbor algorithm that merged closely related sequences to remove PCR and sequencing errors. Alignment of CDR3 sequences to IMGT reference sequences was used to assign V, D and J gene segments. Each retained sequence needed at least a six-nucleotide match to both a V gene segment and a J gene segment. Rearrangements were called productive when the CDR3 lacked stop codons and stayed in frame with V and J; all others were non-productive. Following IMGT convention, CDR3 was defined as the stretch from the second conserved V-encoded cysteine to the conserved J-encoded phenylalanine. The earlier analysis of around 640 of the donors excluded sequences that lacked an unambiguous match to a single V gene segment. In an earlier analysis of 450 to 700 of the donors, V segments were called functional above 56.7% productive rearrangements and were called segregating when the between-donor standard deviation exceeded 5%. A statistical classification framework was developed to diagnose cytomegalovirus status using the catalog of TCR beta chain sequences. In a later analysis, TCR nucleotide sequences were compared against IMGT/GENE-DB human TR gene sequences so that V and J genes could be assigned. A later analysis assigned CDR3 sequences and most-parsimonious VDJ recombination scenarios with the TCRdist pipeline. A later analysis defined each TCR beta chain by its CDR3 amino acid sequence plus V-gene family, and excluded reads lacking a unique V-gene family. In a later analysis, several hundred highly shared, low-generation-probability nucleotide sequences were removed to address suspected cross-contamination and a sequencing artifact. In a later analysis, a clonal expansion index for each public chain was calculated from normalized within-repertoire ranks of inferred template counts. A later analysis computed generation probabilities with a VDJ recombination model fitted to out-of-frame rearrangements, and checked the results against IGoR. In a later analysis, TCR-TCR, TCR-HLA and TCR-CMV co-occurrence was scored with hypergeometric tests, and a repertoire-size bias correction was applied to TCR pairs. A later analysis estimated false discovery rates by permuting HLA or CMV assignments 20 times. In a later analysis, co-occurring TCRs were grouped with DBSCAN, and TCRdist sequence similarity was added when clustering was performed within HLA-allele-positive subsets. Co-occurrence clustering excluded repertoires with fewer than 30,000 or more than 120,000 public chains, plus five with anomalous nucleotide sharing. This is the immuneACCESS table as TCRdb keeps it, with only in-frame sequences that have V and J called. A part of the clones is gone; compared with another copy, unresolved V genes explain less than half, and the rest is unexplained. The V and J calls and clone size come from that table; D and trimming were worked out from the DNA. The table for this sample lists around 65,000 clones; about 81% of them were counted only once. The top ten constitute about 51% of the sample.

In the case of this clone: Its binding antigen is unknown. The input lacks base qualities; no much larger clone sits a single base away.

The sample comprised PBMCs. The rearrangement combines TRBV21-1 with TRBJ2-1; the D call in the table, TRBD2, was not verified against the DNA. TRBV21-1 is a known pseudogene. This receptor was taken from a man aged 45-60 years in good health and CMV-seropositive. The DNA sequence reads TGTGCCAGCAGCAAACCTTCATTAGAGCACAATGAGCAGTTCTTC. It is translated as CASSKPSLEHNEQFF.